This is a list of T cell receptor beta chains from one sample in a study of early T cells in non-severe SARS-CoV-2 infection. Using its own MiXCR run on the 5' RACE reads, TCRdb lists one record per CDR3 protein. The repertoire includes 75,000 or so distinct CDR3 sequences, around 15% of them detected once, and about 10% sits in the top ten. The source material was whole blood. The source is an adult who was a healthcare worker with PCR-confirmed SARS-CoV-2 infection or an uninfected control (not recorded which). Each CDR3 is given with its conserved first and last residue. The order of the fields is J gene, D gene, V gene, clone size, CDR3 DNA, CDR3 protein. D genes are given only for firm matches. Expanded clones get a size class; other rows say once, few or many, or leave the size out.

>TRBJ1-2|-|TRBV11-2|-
TGTGCCAGCAGCTTAGATATCGGGGACGGCTACACCTTC
CASSLDIGDGYTF
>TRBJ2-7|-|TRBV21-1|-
TGTGCCAGCAGCAAAAGGACTAGCGGGCATTACGAGCAGTACTTC
CASSKRTSGHYEQYF
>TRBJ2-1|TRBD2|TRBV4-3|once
TGCGCCAGCAGCCAAGTTGGTGGGGGGGTTTACAATGAGCAGTTCTTC
CASSQVGGGVYNEQFF
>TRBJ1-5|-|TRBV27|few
TGTGCCAGCAGTCCCAGGCGGGGCTCGGGTCAGCCCCAGCATTTT
CASSPRRGSGQPQHF
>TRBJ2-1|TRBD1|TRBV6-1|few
TGTGCCAGCAGCCGGACAGGGATGGTCTCCTACAATGAGCAGTTCTTC
CASSRTGMVSYNEQFF
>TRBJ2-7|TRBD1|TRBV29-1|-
TGCAGCGTTGGACAGGGGGCCTCCGAGCAGTACTTC
CSVGQGASEQYF
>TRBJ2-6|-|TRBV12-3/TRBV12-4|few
TGTGCCAGCAGTCGCACAGTAGAACATAACGTCCTGACTTTC
CASSRTVEHNVLTF
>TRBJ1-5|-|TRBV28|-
TGTGCCAGCAGCCCGATACAGGTACAGCCCCAGCATTTT
CASSPIQVQPQHF
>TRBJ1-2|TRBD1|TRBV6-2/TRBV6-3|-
TGTGCCAGCAGTTGGACAGGGTTGCGCTATGGCTACACCTTC
CASSWTGLRYGYTF
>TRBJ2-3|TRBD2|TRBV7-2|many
TGTGCCAGCAGCTTGGAGCGGGGGAGCACAGATACGCAGTATTTT
CASSLERGSTDTQYF
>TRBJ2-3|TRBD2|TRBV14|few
TGTGCCAGCAGCCTTCGGACTAGCGGAATAAACACAGATACGCAGTATTTT
CASSLRTSGINTDTQYF
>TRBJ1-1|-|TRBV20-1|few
TGCAGTGCTAGAGGAGGGTCCCCTATAATGAACACTGAAGCTTTCTTT
CSARGGSPIMNTEAFF
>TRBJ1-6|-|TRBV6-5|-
TGTGCCAGCAGTTACTCGAAGGGGGCCTATAATTCACCCCTCCACTTT
CASSYSKGAYNSPLHF
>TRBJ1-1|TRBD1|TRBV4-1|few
TGCGCCAGCAGCCATACCCGGGACAGGGGTGGCACTGAAGCTTTCTTT
CASSHTRDRGGTEAFF
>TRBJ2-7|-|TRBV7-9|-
TGTGCCAGCAGTTATTACAAAACGACAACCTACGAGCAGTACTTC
CASSYYKTTTYEQYF
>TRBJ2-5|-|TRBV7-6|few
TGTGCCAGCAGCTTAGAGGGCGGCCGGGACGGGGCCCAGTACTTC
CASSLEGGRDGAQYF
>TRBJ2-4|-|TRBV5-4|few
TGTGCCAGCAGCTTGGCTTCAGGGTTAGCCAAAAACATTCAGTACTTC
CASSLASGLAKNIQYF
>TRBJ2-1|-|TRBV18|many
TGTGCCAGCTCACCACCGGTCAGCTCCTACAATGAGCAGTTCTTC
CASSPPVSSYNEQFF
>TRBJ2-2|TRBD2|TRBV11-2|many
TGTGCCAGCAGCGCCTCCATAGCGGGGGGGCGCGTATACACCGGGGAGCTGTTTTTT
CASSASIAGGRVYTGELFF
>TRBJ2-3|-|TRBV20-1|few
TGCAGTGCTAGAGATGGTACCACAGATACGCAGTTTTTT
CSARDGTTDTQFF
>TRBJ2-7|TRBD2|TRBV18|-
TGTGCCAGCTCACCATCGGGGGGCGAGCAGTACTTC
CASSPSGGEQYF
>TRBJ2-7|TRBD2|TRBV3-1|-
TGTGCCAGCAGCCCCCTAGCGGGGGGGCCGCACGAGCAGTACTTC
CASSPLAGGPHEQYF
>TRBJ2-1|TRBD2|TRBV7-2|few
TGTGCCAGCAGCTTAGAGACCAGCGGGGGGCCCAATGAGCAGTTCTTC
CASSLETSGGPNEQFF
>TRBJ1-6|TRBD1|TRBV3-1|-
TGTGCCAGCAGCCAACCGGACAGGGGTAATTCACCCCTCCACTTT
CASSQPDRGNSPLHF
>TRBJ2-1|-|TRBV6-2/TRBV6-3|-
TGTGCCAGCAGTACGGGGGCCAAGGGCAATGAGCAGTTCTTC
CASSTGAKGNEQFF
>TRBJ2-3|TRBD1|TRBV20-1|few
TGCAGTGCTAGAGGACAGGGCATAGATACGCAGTATTTT
CSARGQGIDTQYF
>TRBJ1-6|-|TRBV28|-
TGTGCCAGCAGCGCTCTAACCATTAATTCACCCCTCCACTTT
CASSALTINSPLHF
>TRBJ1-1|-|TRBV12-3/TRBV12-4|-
TGTGCCAGCAGTCCGAGGGCAGGAACGACTGAAGCTTTCTTT
CASSPRAGTTEAFF
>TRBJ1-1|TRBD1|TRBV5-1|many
TGCGCCAGCAGCTTGGCCGGGACAGGGGGCCTTTTGAACACTGAAGCTTTCTTT
CASSLAGTGGLLNTEAFF
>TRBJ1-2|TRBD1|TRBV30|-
TGTGCCTGGAGTAAGGGACAGGGCCAGGGCTACACCTTC
CAWSKGQGQGYTF
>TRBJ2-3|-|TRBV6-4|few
TGTGCCAGCAGTGTGGAGGAGGCCACCACAGATACGCAGTATTTT
CASSVEEATTDTQYF
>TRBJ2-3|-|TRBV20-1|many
TGCAGTGCTAGTAGGGGGGCGAACACAGATACGCAGTATTTT
CSASRGANTDTQYF
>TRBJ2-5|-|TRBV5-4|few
TGTGCCAGCAGCTTTGCGTGGACTCCTTACGAGACCCAGTACTTC
CASSFAWTPYETQYF
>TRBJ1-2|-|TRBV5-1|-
TGCGCCAGCAGCTTCGGGCATGATGGCTACACCTTC
CASSFGHDGYTF
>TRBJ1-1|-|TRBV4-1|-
TGCGCCAGCAGCCTCAGGGATACGAGCACTGAAGCTTTCTTT
CASSLRDTSTEAFF
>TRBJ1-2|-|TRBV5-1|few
TGCGCCAGCAGCTTGGGCTTGAGGACAGAAGTTATCTATGGCTACACCTTC
CASSLGLRTEVIYGYTF
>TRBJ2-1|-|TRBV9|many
TGTGCCAGCAGCGTAGCGGGGGGCAACAATGAGCAGTTCTTC
CASSVAGGNNEQFF
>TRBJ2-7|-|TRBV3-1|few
TGTGCCAGCAGCCGAACAGACGGAGGCTACGAGCAGTACTTC
CASSRTDGGYEQYF
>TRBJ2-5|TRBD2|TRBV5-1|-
TGCGCCAGCAGCCCCCGCTCAGCGGGGGCACAAGAGACCCAGTACTTC
CASSPRSAGAQETQYF
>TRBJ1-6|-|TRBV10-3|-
TGTGCCATCAGGGAGGGCCAGGGTTCACCCCTCCACTTT
CAIREGQGSPLHF
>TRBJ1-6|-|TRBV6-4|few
TGTGCCAGCAGTGACGAGGGGCAGGGTACTTCACCCCTCCACTTT
CASSDEGQGTSPLHF
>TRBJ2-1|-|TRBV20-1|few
TGCAGTGCTATACGGCCTGGTGAGCGGACCCGCAATGAGCAGTTCTTC
CSAIRPGERTRNEQFF
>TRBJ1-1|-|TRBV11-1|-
TGTGCCAGCAGCCGGGGACGGAAAGCTTTCTTT
CASSRGRKAFF
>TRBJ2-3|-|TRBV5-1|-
TGCGCCAGCAGCCAAACAGGGTACAGCACAGATACGCAGTATTTT
CASSQTGYSTDTQYF
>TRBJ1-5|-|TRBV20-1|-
TGCAGTGCTAACAGGAGGGCTTCCAATCAGCCCCAGCATTTT
CSANRRASNQPQHF
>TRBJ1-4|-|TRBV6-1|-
TGTGCCAGCAGTGGAAAGACAGCTAATGAAAAACTGTTTTTT
CASSGKTANEKLFF
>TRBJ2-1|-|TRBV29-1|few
TGCAGCGTTTGGCAGACAGACAACAATGAGCAGTTCTTC
CSVWQTDNNEQFF
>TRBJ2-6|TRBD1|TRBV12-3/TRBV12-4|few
TGTGCCAGCAGCGGGACAGGACTTCCTTCTGGGGCCAACGTCCTGACTTTC
CASSGTGLPSGANVLTF
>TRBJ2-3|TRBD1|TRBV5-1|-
TGCGCCAGCAGCTTAGGGGGCATGGGCACAGATACGCAGTATTTT
CASSLGGMGTDTQYF
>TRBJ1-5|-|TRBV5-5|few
TGTGCCAGCAGCGTTCAGGGTCAGCCCCAGCATTTT
CASSVQGQPQHF
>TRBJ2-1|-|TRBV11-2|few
TGTGCCAGCAGCTTAGAATACTCCTACAATGAGCAGTTCTTC
CASSLEYSYNEQFF
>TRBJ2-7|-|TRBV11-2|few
TGTGCCAGCAGACCCGCCGACAGATACGAGCAGTACTTC
CASRPADRYEQYF